The 20 T cell receptor beta chains below all came from one sample that was sequenced in a study of OX40 agonist ivuxolimab in advanced cancers. Some clones are missing from TCRdb's copy, which holds only in-frame ones; the method was immunoSEQ multiplex PCR. The table shows tens of thousands of clones, with around four fifths occurring only once. The sequencing used CD4+ or CD8+ T cells sorted from blood, collected in a trial of the OX40 agonist ivuxolimab. The receptor source for this set is an adult with an advanced solid tumor such as melanoma, head and neck, liver or kidney cancer.

The chain recombines TRBV28 with TRBJ2-5, with a possible D match to TRBD1 (6 bases). The CDR3 contains 14 residues. The V end lost 3 bases, the J end lost 5 bases, and 13 bases lay between the germline ends. Looked up from germline, CDR1 is MDHEN and CDR2 is SYDVKM. CDR3 amino acids: CASSFRQTGETQYF. CDR3 in DNA: TGTGCCAGCAGTTTTAGACAAACAGGGGAGACCCAGTACTTC.

The chain recombines TRBV7-2 with TRBJ1-4; D is possibly TRBD1 (6 bases). The CDR3 totals 16 residues. V dropped 2 bases and J dropped 2 bases, with 12 bases sitting between them. CDR1 is SGHTA, CDR2 FQGNSA, per germline. The CDR3 loop is CASSLWAGQTNEKLFF. In nucleotides, the CDR3 is TGTGCCAGCAGCTTATGGGCCGGACAGACTAATGAAAAACTGTTTTTT.

V gene TRBV19 combines with J gene TRBJ2-1, with 9 bases identical to TRBD2. V lost 6 bases and J lost 9; bases outside the gene matches: 9. The CDR3 extends over 14 amino acids. Germline V gene data show CDR1 as LNHDA and CDR2 as SQIVND (reference sequence). The CDR3 nucleotides read TGTGCCAGTAGGTCCTGGGCGGGGGGGACTGAGCAGTTCTTC. Translating it yields CASRSWAGGTEQFF.

The rearrangement joins TRBV11-2 to TRBJ2-3; tentative D call: TRBD2 (6 bases). The CDR3 is 14 residues long. V lost 5 bases, J lost 5 bases, and 14 bases lay in between. The germline V gene has CDR1 SGHAT and CDR2 FQNNGV. This chain's CDR3 is CASSPPGGKDTQYF. DNA for the CDR3: TGTGCCAGCAGCCCCCCTGGGGGGAAAGATACGCAGTATTTT.

This chain joins TRBV27 and TRBJ2-5, with 13 positions matching TRBD2. J was trimmed by 2 bases and V by 3 bases; bases with no gene match: 3. Germline loops: CDR1 MNHEY, CDR2 SMNVEV (reference sequence). There are 16 residues in the CDR3. This CDR3 reads CASSFQGLAGQETQYF. In DNA, the CDR3 is TGTGCCAGCAGTTTCCAGGGACTAGCGGGACAAGAGACCCAGTACTTC.

The rearrangement joins TRBV2 to TRBJ2-3, with 7 positions matching TRBD2. The CDR3 length is 16 residues. The germline V gene encodes CDR1 SNHLY and CDR2 FYNNEI. V dropped 8 bases and J dropped 2; count of bases not matched to a gene: 13. The CDR3 region has the DNA TGTGCCAGCTACCCAGGCACTAGCGTTAACACAGATACGCAGTATTTT. Encoded protein: CASYPGTSVNTDTQYF.

V usage is TRBV10-3 and J usage is TRBJ2-7; D remains unclear. Germline values: CDR1 ENHRY, CDR2 SYGVKD. Trimming took off 7 bases at V and 3 bases at J, with 13 bases between the two ends. The CDR3 runs 13 residues. CDR3 DNA: TGTGCCATCACCTCCCACGGAGACTACGAGCAGTACTTC. This codes for CAITSHGDYEQYF.

This rearrangement joins TRBV19 to TRBJ2-1, with D perhaps TRBD1 (5 bases). V was pared by 6 bases and J by 3 bases, with 12 bases between. The CDR3 is 14 amino acids. Germline V gene data show CDR1 as LNHDA and CDR2 as SQIVND (reference sequence). CDR3: CASRAQGIYNEQFF. The CDR3 DNA is TGTGCCAGTAGGGCTCAGGGAATCTACAATGAGCAGTTCTTC.

The CDR3 DNA reads as TGTGCTAGTGGGGACGGGACAGGGGGCATGGAGACCCAGTACTTC. Its translation is CASGDGTGGMETQYF. This chain connects TRBV12-5 to TRBJ2-5, with 12 bases lining up with TRBD1. The CDR3 covers 15 residues. V lost 6 bases and J lost 5; bases outside the gene matches: 7. Germline CDR1 is LGHNT and CDR2 is FRNRAP. The full variable domain, completed using reference TRBV12-5 and TRBJ2-5, is DARVTQTPRHKVTEMGQEVTMRCQPILGHNTVFWYRQTMMQGLELLAYFRNRAPLDDSGMPKDRFSAEMPDATLATLKIQPSEPRDSAVYFCASGDGTGGMETQYFGPGTRLLVL.

This rearrangement joins TRBV15 to TRBJ2-6, with TRBD1 matching over 8 bases. This CDR3 spans 17 amino acids. Germline trimming cut 3 bases from V and 4 bases from J; bases unmatched to any gene: 8. Germline V lookup: CDR1 LNHNV, CDR2 YYDKDF (reference sequence). CDR3 in amino acids: CATSRWTGLFGANVLTF. CDR3 coding DNA: TGTGCCACCAGCAGGTGGACAGGGCTCTTCGGGGCCAACGTCCTGACTTTC.

This clone was observed once. V is TRBV6-1 and J is TRBJ2-1; D may be TRBD1 (6 bases). This CDR3 has 15 residues. Germline values: CDR1 MNHNS, CDR2 SASEGT. Trimming took 2 bases from V and 4 from J, leaving 12 bases between them. CDR3 sequence reads: CASSERSGAYNEQFF. The DNA of the CDR3 is TGTGCCAGCAGTGAAAGGTCAGGGGCATACAATGAGCAGTTCTTC.

This clone turned up a few times. V is TRBV5-6 and J is TRBJ2-2; 10 nucleotides align to TRBD1. The CDR3 has 18 amino acids. Germline V gene sequence: CDR1 SGHDT, CDR2 YYEEEE. V was pared by 3 bases and J by 3 bases, with 11 bases of the junction left unmatched. CDR3 residues: CASSSTPGTGVYTGELFF. As DNA, the CDR3 is TGTGCCAGCAGCTCGACCCCCGGGACAGGGGTCTACACCGGGGAGCTGTTTTTT. Full variable domain (outside the CDR3, taken from reference TRBV5-6 and TRBJ2-2): DAGVTQSPTHLIKTRGQQVTLRCSPKSGHDTVSWYQQALGQGPQFIFQYYEEEERQRGNFPDRFSGHQFPNYSSELNVNALLLGDSALYLCASSSTPGTGVYTGELFFGEGSRLTVL.

This chain connects TRBV13 to TRBJ2-3; D not certain. The CDR3 extends over 11 amino acids. Trimming stripped 4 bases from V and 5 bases from J, with 4 bases between. Germline values: CDR1 PRHDT, CDR2 FYEKMQ (reference sequence). The DNA of the CDR3 is TGTGCCAGCAGCTCAGGAGATACGCAGTATTTT. Translation gives CASSSGDTQYF.

The chain uses TRBV4-1 and TRBJ1-2; no clear D gene. The germline V gene has CDR1 MGHRA and CDR2 YSYEKL. This CDR3 has 15 amino acids. Trimming stripped 0 bases from V and 4 bases from J, with 12 bases between. This CDR3 reads CASSQDDNSIYGYTF. CDR3 nucleotide sequence: TGCGCCAGCAGCCAAGATGACAACAGCATCTATGGCTACACCTTC.

The CDR3 nucleotides read TGTGCCAGCAGTGAGAGGGGTCACTCCTATAATTCACCCCTCCACTTT. Translation gives CASSERGHSYNSPLHF. This sequence joins TRBV25-1 and TRBJ1-6, with D possibly being TRBD1 (5 bases). This CDR3 is 16 amino acids long. The germline V gene has CDR1 MGHDK and CDR2 SYGVNS. V lost 3 bases and J lost 0, with 9 bases in between.

The chain joins TRBV5-4 to TRBJ2-3, with D possibly matching TRBD1 (5 bases). This CDR3 is built from 15 residues. CDR1 is SGHNT, CDR2 YYREEE, per germline (reference sequence). V lost 4 bases, J lost 0 bases, and 12 bases lay in between. CDR3 residues: CASSQWTRSTDTQYF. The CDR3 DNA is TGTGCCAGCAGCCAATGGACAAGGAGCACAGATACGCAGTATTTT.

The chain is built from TRBV5-1 and TRBJ2-7, with D possibly TRBD1 on 5 matching bases. The germline CDR1 and CDR2 sequences are SGHRS and YFSETQ. CDR3 length: 13 amino acids. V lost 3 bases and J 2 bases, leaving 9 bases between the germline ends. The DNA of the CDR3 is TGCGCCAGCAGCTCAGGGTCCCCCTACGAGCAGTACTTC. It is translated as CASSSGSPYEQYF.

The rearrangement links TRBV5-4 to TRBJ2-3, with 9 bases lining up with TRBD2. After removal of 1 base from V and 2 bases from J, the junction contained 5 bases not matched to a gene. This CDR3 has 16 amino acids. The germline V gene has CDR1 SGHNT and CDR2 YYREEE (reference sequence). The CDR3 region is CASSLRGGGATDTQYF. DNA for the CDR3: TGTGCCAGCAGCTTGCGGGGCGGGGGGGCCACAGATACGCAGTATTTT.

The V and J genes are TRBV27 and TRBJ1-1; D is perhaps TRBD1 (6 bases). This CDR3 spans 13 amino acids. Trimming removed 6 bases from V and 2 bases from J, with 10 bases in between. Germline V CDR1 and CDR2: MNHEY, SMNVEV (reference sequence). The CDR3 region has the DNA TGTGCCAGCAGAGGGGGTGGTAACACTGAAGCTTTCTTT. It translates to CASRGGGNTEAFF.

The chain is built from TRBV30 and TRBJ1-1; TRBD1 might be the D (5 bases). Germline V gene sequence: CDR1 GTSNPN, CDR2 SVGIG (reference sequence). This CDR3 region has 14 residues. Between the trimmed V and J ends, which lost 3 bases and 4 bases, there was a span of 15 bases. This CDR3 reads CAWSLEGGGTEAFF. The CDR3 DNA reads TGTGCCTGGAGCTTGGAGGGCGGGGGCACTGAAGCTTTCTTT.